A single sample is the source of the 25 T cell receptor beta chains below, sequenced in a study of blood T cell repertoires in COVID-19. Profiling relied on immunoSEQ multiplex PCR, and the TCRdb table lists in-frame clones only, not all of them. The data show 45,000 to 60,000 clones, approximately 91% seen once. Material for sequencing was peripheral blood. These receptors originate from a man aged 50 to 60 with active COVID-19.

The chain combines TRBV5-6 with TRBJ1-4; D is uncertain. The V end was cut by 3 bases, the J end by 8 bases, with 14 bases between. The V gene's germline CDR1 is SGHDT and CDR2 YYEEEE. The CDR3 runs 14 residues. The CDR3 DNA reads as TGTGCCAGCAGCTATCGAGGGAACGGGGAAAAACTGTTTTTT. Translating it yields CASSYRGNGEKLFF.

The chain links TRBV4-2 to TRBJ2-2; possibly TRBD2 for D (5 bases). Germline V gives CDR1 LGHNA, CDR2 YNFKEQ. This CDR3 is 16 amino acids long. With 2 bases removed from V and 0 bases from J, the gap between germline ends came to 10 bases. The CDR3 reads CASSQIGGPNTGELFF. CDR3 nucleotides: TGTGCCAGCAGCCAAATAGGCGGGCCGAACACCGGGGAGCTGTTTTTT.

The genes are TRBV7-6 and TRBJ2-7; possibly TRBD1 for D (5 bases). From germline, CDR1 is SGHVS and CDR2 FNYEAQ. V lost 4 bases, J lost 4 bases, and 17 bases lay in between. This CDR3 comprises 15 residues. The CDR3 sequence: CASSCTRTIVYEQYV. The CDR3 nucleotides are TGTGCCAGCAGCTGTACCAGGACAATAGTGTACGAGCAGTACGTC.

The chain links TRBV6-5 to TRBJ1-2, with 8 nucleotides matching TRBD1. CDR3 length: 14 residues. J lost 5 bases, V lost 6 bases, and 8 bases had no gene match. Germline CDR1 MNHEY, CDR2 SVGAGI. CDR3 coding DNA: TGTGCCAGCAGGTCGCGGACAGGGAATTATGGCTACACCTTC. Translating it yields CASRSRTGNYGYTF.

The chain carries TRBV10-3 and TRBJ1-6, with TRBD1 matching 7 bases. This CDR3 region has 14 residues. Germline CDR1 and CDR2: ENHRY and SYGVKD. After removal of 6 bases from V and 9 bases from J, the junction contained 8 bases not matched to a gene. This CDR3 is CAISPRDSISPLHF. CDR3 DNA: TGTGCCATCAGCCCCCGGGACAGCATTTCACCCCTCCACTTT.

This clone was observed a handful of times. The V and J genes are TRBV6-5 and TRBJ2-7; 8 bases fit TRBD1. The CDR3 extends over 15 amino acids. The V gene end was trimmed by 6 bases and the J gene end by 3 bases; junction bases not matched to a gene: 10. Germline V CDR1 and CDR2: MNHEY, SVGAGI. The CDR3 DNA is TGTGCCAGCAGGACCGGGACAGGTCAAAACTACGAGCAGTACTTC. It translates to CASRTGTGQNYEQYF.

The chain employs TRBV19 and TRBJ1-5; perhaps TRBD1 as D (5 bases). Trimming removed 7 bases from V and 9 bases from J, with 16 bases in between. Germline V gives CDR1 LNHDA, CDR2 SQIVND (reference sequence). The CDR3 covers 13 residues. CDR3 sequence reads: CASKGLGNGPQHF. For the CDR3, the DNA is TGTGCCAGTAAGGGGCTAGGGAACGGGCCCCAGCATTTT.

The genes are TRBV3-1 (or the pseudogene TRBV3-2) and TRBJ2-1, with 8 bases matching TRBD2. This CDR3 region has 15 residues. The V segment lost 4 bases and the J segment 5 bases; nucleotides outside the gene matches: 7. Per germline, CDR1 LGHDT and CDR2 YNNKEL (reference sequence). CDR3 nucleotides: TGTGCCAGCAGCCTCCGACTAGCGTTCCACAATGAGCAGTTCTTC. This sequence encodes CASSLRLAFHNEQFF.

The CDR3 DNA is TGTGCCAGCAGCTTCGATCTATCCTCCTACAATGAGCAGTTCTTC. This encodes CASSFDLSSYNEQFF. This chain joins TRBV7-3 and TRBJ2-1, with D hard to call. With 3 bases removed from V and 0 bases from J, the gap between germline ends came to 9 bases. In germline, CDR1 is SGHTA, CDR2 FQGTGA. The CDR3 is 15 amino acids.

The chain recombines TRBV19 with TRBJ1-4; D possibly corresponds to TRBD1 (6 bases). Between the trimmed V and J ends, which lost 2 bases and 8 bases, there was a span of 12 bases. The CDR3 runs to 14 residues. Germline V gives CDR1 LNHDA, CDR2 SQIVND (reference sequence). Here the CDR3 reads CASSITGSPEKLFF. The CDR3 DNA reads TGTGCCAGTAGTATAACAGGGAGCCCGGAAAAACTGTTTTTT. The complete variable domain, with remaining parts taken from reference TRBV19 and TRBJ1-4, reads DGGITQSPKYLFRKEGQNVTLSCEQNLNHDAMYWYRQDPGQGLRLIYYSQIVNDFQKGDIAEGYSVSREKKESFPLTVTSAQKNPTAFYLCASSITGSPEKLFFGSGTQLSVL.

The chain carries TRBV6-6 and TRBJ2-3; D is unclear. This CDR3 spans 14 amino acids. CDR1 is MNHNY, CDR2 SVGAGI, per germline (reference sequence). V gave up 5 bases and J gave up 5 bases, with 14 bases separating them. CDR3 sequence (DNA): TGTGCCAGCAGTCCAGGTTACACCGGAGATACGCAGTATTTT. This encodes CASSPGYTGDTQYF.

This rearrangement joins TRBV9 to TRBJ1-2, with D unclear. The CDR3 spans 13 residues. The germline CDR1 and CDR2 sequences are SGDLS and YYNGEE. V lost 0 bases, J lost 9 bases, and 12 bases lay in between. CDR3 in DNA: TGTGCCAGCAGCGTAGGGAAGGGAGGTAGCTACACCTTC. This encodes CASSVGKGGSYTF. Complete variable domain (other parts from reference TRBV9 and TRBJ1-2): DSGVTQTPKHLITATGQRVTLRCSPRSGDLSVYWYQQSLDQGLQFLIQYYNGEERAKGNILERFSAQQFPDLHSELNLSSLELGDSALYFCASSVGKGGSYTFGSGTRLTVV.

The genes are TRBV11-3 and TRBJ2-5, with a possible D match to TRBD2 (6 bases). Germline-derived CDR1 and CDR2 are SGHNT and YENEEA. This CDR3 region has 17 residues. Trimming cost V 5 bases and J 0 bases, with 19 bases left between them. CDR3 residues: CASSTPIPGDYQETQYF. CDR3 nucleotides: TGTGCCAGCAGCACACCAATACCGGGGGATTACCAAGAGACCCAGTACTTC.

The chain links TRBV19 to TRBJ2-5, with 10 bases aligning to TRBD2. CDR1 and CDR2 (germline): LNHDA, SQIVND (reference sequence). The CDR3 runs to 18 residues. The J segment lost 7 bases and the V segment lost 6 bases, leaving 20 bases of the junction unmatched. The CDR3 DNA is TGTGCCAGTAGCCCACGGCTAGCGGGGGCCACGCTTTCAATGACCCAGTACTTC. This sequence encodes CASSPRLAGATLSMTQYF. The full variable domain, rest sourced from reference TRBV19 and TRBJ2-5, is DGGITQSPKYLFRKEGQNVTLSCEQNLNHDAMYWYRQDPGQGLRLIYYSQIVNDFQKGDIAEGYSVSREKKESFPLTVTSAQKNPTAFYLCASSPRLAGATLSMTQYFGPGTRLLVL.

The chain employs TRBV4-2 and TRBJ2-1; D may be TRBD2 (6 bases). This CDR3 has 14 residues. With 4 bases removed from V and 4 bases from J, the gap between germline ends came to 11 bases. Germline CDR1 LGHNA, CDR2 YNFKEQ. CDR3 nucleotides: TGTGCCAGCAGCCGCTTGGGGGGATACAATGAGCAGTTCTTC. It yields the protein CASSRLGGYNEQFF.

The chain carries TRBV7-2 and TRBJ2-1; tentative D call: TRBD2 (5 bases). The V gene's germline CDR1 is SGHTA and CDR2 FQGNSA. V lost 0 bases and J lost 0, with 6 bases in between. This CDR3 is 15 amino acids long. The CDR3 nucleotides are TGTGCCAGCAGCTTAGCTCGGGGCTCCTACAATGAGCAGTTCTTC. Its protein is CASSLARGSYNEQFF. Together with reference TRBV7-2 and TRBJ2-1, the CDR3 gives the full variable domain: GAGVSQSPSNKVTEKGKDVELRCDPISGHTALYWYRQSLGQGLEFLIYFQGNSAPDKSGLPSDRFSAERTGGSVSTLTIQRTQQEDSAVYLCASSLARGSYNEQFFGPGTRLTVL.

The V call is TRBV7-3, the J call TRBJ2-1, with a tentative D call TRBD1 (6 bases). The CDR3 loop spans 15 amino acids. Germline V lookup: CDR1 SGHTA, CDR2 FQGTGA. With 5 bases removed from V and 7 bases from J, the gap between germline ends came to 18 bases. CDR3 DNA: TGTGCCAGCAGCGCACGCAGGGGTTCATGGAATGAGCAGTTCTTC. It is translated as CASSARRGSWNEQFF.

The J gene is TRBJ2-7, the V gene TRBV7-8; 13 nucleotides align to TRBD2. The V gene's germline CDR1 is SGHVS and CDR2 FQNEAQ. The junction had 2 bases not matched to a gene; V was cut back by 5 bases and J by 1 base. The CDR3 loop spans 15 amino acids. The CDR3 spells CASSRTSGSSYEQYV. Written as DNA, the CDR3 is TGTGCCAGCAGCCGGACTAGCGGGAGTTCCTACGAGCAGTACGTC.

V usage is TRBV19 and J usage is TRBJ1-4; tentative D call: TRBD1 (5 bases). Trimming removed 5 bases at V and 6 bases at J, with 16 bases between. The CDR3 extends over 15 amino acids. The V gene's germline CDR1 is LNHDA and CDR2 SQIVND (reference sequence). The chain's CDR3 is CASSLLMAGDEKLFF. CDR3 coding DNA: TGTGCCAGTAGTCTCCTAATGGCGGGGGATGAAAAACTGTTTTTT.

CDR3 amino acids: CASSMREAKNIQYF. The CDR3 DNA sequence: TGTGCCAGTAGTATGAGGGAAGCCAAAAACATTCAGTACTTC. This sequence joins TRBV19 and TRBJ2-4, with a possible D match to TRBD2 (5 bases). Germline values: CDR1 LNHDA, CDR2 SQIVND (reference sequence). Trimming pared 3 bases from V and 0 bases from J, leaving 6 bases between. This CDR3 comprises 14 residues. Drawing the rest from reference TRBV19 and TRBJ2-4, the complete variable domain is DGGITQSPKYLFRKEGQNVTLSCEQNLNHDAMYWYRQDPGQGLRLIYYSQIVNDFQKGDIAEGYSVSREKKESFPLTVTSAQKNPTAFYLCASSMREAKNIQYFGAGTRLSVL.

The chain joins TRBV4-1 to TRBJ2-1; D gene unclear. CDR1 is MGHRA, CDR2 YSYEKL, per germline. This CDR3 region has 13 residues. V shed 1 base and J shed 8 bases, with 9 bases lying between them. In nucleotides, the CDR3 is TGCGCCAGCAGCCAAGTAGGAGAGGATGAGCAGTTCTTC. This encodes CASSQVGEDEQFF.

CDR3 amino acids: CASSPVIQREPTDTQYF. The CDR3 coding sequence is TGTGCCAGCTCACCAGTAATCCAGCGGGAGCCTACAGATACGCAGTATTTT. This chain uses TRBV18 with TRBJ2-3; 8 bases are shared with TRBD2. This CDR3 is 17 amino acids long. In germline, CDR1 is KGHSH, CDR2 LQKENI. Losses at the gene ends were 2 bases for V and 3 bases for J; bases not matched to a gene: 10.

V and J are TRBV5-4 and TRBJ1-1, with D tentatively TRBD1 (5 bases). The CDR3 contains 16 residues. CDR1 is SGHNT and CDR2 is YYREEE in the germline V gene (reference sequence). V was clipped by 0 bases and J by 0 bases, with 12 bases between them. The CDR3 spells CASSLGPTALNTEAFF. The CDR3 DNA is TGTGCCAGCAGCTTGGGCCCGACAGCATTGAACACTGAAGCTTTCTTT. The variable domain in full, completed from reference TRBV5-4 and TRBJ1-1, reads ETGVTQSPTHLIKTRGQQVTLRCSSQSGHNTVSWYQQALGQGPQFIFQYYREEENGRGNFPPRFSGLQFPNYSSELNVNALELDDSALYLCASSLGPTALNTEAFFGQGTRLTVV.

The V gene is TRBV29-1, the J gene TRBJ2-7, with D perhaps TRBD1 (6 bases). The germline V gene encodes CDR1 SQVTM and CDR2 ANQGSEA. The CDR3 covers 12 residues. V was cut by 7 bases and J by 2 bases, with 12 bases left in between. Here the CDR3 reads CSASGDTYEQYF. CDR3 DNA: TGCAGCGCTTCAGGGGATACCTACGAGCAGTACTTC.

The genes are TRBV27 and TRBJ2-4; a weak D match, TRBD1 (6 bases). CDR3 length: 14 residues. Germline CDR1 MNHEY, CDR2 SMNVEV (reference sequence). V lost 4 bases to trimming and J lost 6 bases, with 13 bases between them. This CDR3 is CASSSMTGPNIQYF. For the CDR3, the DNA is TGTGCCAGCAGTTCAATGACAGGTCCAAACATTCAGTACTTC.